This paragraph reports one T cell receptor beta chain. These data are taken from a study of shared clonotypes between healthy human individuals. Across the whole study: The cohort comprised a couple of women and a few men. Their ages spanned 18 to 49 years.

Cells designated naive CD8 were CD45RO-negative and were positively selected for CCR7, with terminally differentiated effector memory CD45RA+ cells excluded. Profiled with immunoSEQ multiplex PCR; TCRdb holds only in-frame clones, not every one. The top ten clones hold 1.5% to 2% of a sample with about 2.2 million clones, roughly 91% of them seen once. CDR3 length equals 13 residues. Trimming took off 5 bases at V and 5 bases at J, with 12 bases between the two ends. Looked up from germline, CDR1 is MNHEY and CDR2 is SMNVEV (reference sequence). The chain has TRBV27 and TRBJ1-2, with D uncertain. The sequence derives from a man younger than 35 in good health. Some clones in this sample may be carry-over from other donors' samples. The sequenced sample was naive CD8+ T cells from PBMCs. The CDR3 loop reads CASSPPAGYGYTF. CDR3 DNA: TGTGCCAGCAGTCCCCCCGCAGGATATGGCTACACCTTC.